This T cell receptor (beta chain) was documented in a study of blood T cell repertoires in COVID-19 (dated by TCRdb to between 2020 and 2021). About the investigation overall: The collaborator samples originated in the United States, Italy and Spain and spanned the acute and convalescent phases of COVID-19. HLA class I and class II types, where available, came from metadata supplied by the sample provider rather than from assay-based typing. A de-identified subject ID, COVID-19 status, age in years and sex were almost always included in the sample metadata. Deeply sampled blood TCRbeta repertoires from subjects exposed to, actively infected with, or recovered from COVID-19 were included in the dataset. The prospective study material was composed of cDNA or gDNA derived from T cells, B-cell-depleted T cells, or PBMCs. A freely available public database, intended as a resource for researchers studying the immune response to SARS-CoV-2, is where the repertoires were released. The samples were drawn from two sources: the first 160 participants of the ongoing ImmuneRACE study, and fewer than 1,500 subjects contributed by 6 global collaborators.

The CDR3 runs 14 amino acids, cysteine and phenylalanine included. Only the CDR3 portion is preserved as DNA: 42 bases, with reading frame beginning at the first base. Looking up the germline V gene yields CDR1 SGHAT and CDR2 FQNNGV. V was cut back by 6 bases and J by 10 bases, leaving a gap of 21 bases between them. Results and caveats for the whole study, not just this receptor: The quantity of clinical and demographic metadata differed by source and by participant and was supplied without curation.

TCRbeta CDR3 regions were amplified from genomic DNA by means of the immunoSEQ Assay, a bias-controlled multiplex PCR. The paper's processing steps were these. The number of nucleated cells in each sample was estimated from the amplification of reference gene primers within the assay. To quantify the absolute abundance of each unique TCRbeta CDR3 rearrangement, sequence reads were collapsed and filtered. For each sample, productive Simpson clonality was calculated as the square root of Simpson's diversity index across productive rearrangements. Sourced from immuneACCESS, this table was stored by TCRdb with only in-frame sequences that have V and J called. A share of the clones is absent; for the studies checked, an unresolved V gene accounts for under half, and the remainder has no known explanation. V and J calls and clone size are as listed in that table; D and trimming were resolved from the DNA. The sample table shows 200,000 to 300,000 clones, and more than 75% are seen once. The ten largest clonotypes hold 9.5% to 15% of the sample.

Concerning this clone: Its antigen is unknown. No qualities accompany the bases; no much larger clone lies one base away.

Each collaborating institution followed its own protocols to collect whole blood in K2EDTA tubes. For TCRbeta analysis, collaborator samples were shipped as frozen whole blood, as isolated PBMCs, or as DNA extracted from either sample type. The clonotype originates from a woman aged 60 to 75 with active or convalescent COVID-19. The chain couples TRBV11-2 to TRBJ1-2; TRBD1 is a weak D gene call, 5 bases matching. Sequencing was performed on peripheral blood. The DNA is as follows: TGTGCCAGCAGAGCTTCGAGACAGCCTCCCCCCTACACCTTC. It is translated as CASRASRQPPPYTF. Reference TRBV11-2 and TRBJ1-2 proteins supply the regions before and after the CDR3; the full variable domain is: EAGVAQSPRYKIIEKRQSVAFWCNPISGHATLYWYQQILGQGPKLLIQFQNNGVVDDSQLPKDRFSAERLKGVDSTLKIQPAKLEDSAVYLCASRASRQPPPYTFGSGTRLTVV.